This TCR beta chain was captured in a study of cytomegalovirus exposure and HLA in healthy donors. Study-level information: There were about 85 million unique TCRs (from HLA-typed donors) in an early data release.

V lost 8 bases and J lost 6, with 19 bases in between. CDR1 is SGHVS, CDR2 FNYEAQ, per germline. The CDR3 length is 14 residues. PCR primers comprised 60 Vbeta and 13 Jbeta primers. Clones were sequenced by immunoSEQ multiplex PCR, and TCRdb holds only the in-frame ones, with some missing. The sample has roughly 43,000 clones; 70% to 85% are singletons. The specimen sequenced was PBMCs. This chain links TRBV7-6 with TRBJ1-2; D is ambiguous. The sequence derives from a man aged 25-40 years in good health and CMV-seronegative. The CDR3 DNA is TGTGCCAGCGCACATTACGGGATGACGGATGGCTACACCTTC. This gives the protein CASAHYGMTDGYTF.